This record looks at one T cell receptor beta chain sequence and its context. Its antigen is undetermined. The data stem from a study of T cell responses to AZD1222 COVID-19 vaccine. Study-wide results and caveats: Spike was spanned by vaccine-associated CD4 TCRs, with dominance at 160-218 and 743-854. There were mostly white British donors and more females than males, and clonal diversity was possibly underestimated. The number of AZD1222 recipients seropositive at baseline was only five to seven.

Germline V CDR1 and CDR2: SGDLS, YYNGEE. V shed 1 base, J shed 4 bases, and the junction held 3 bases outside the gene matches. CDR3 size: 15 residues. Here immunoSEQ multiplex PCR was the method, and the copy in TCRdb shows in-frame clones only, minus some. Of 150,000 or so clones listed, about nine tenths are singletons. The chain combines TRBV9 with TRBJ2-2, with 8 bases identical to TRBD1. The sample in question was peripheral blood, obtained on day 0 of AZD1222 vaccination. This clonotype was obtained from an adult in good health. The CDR3 sequence: CASSVHTGGTGELFF. The CDR3 coding sequence is TGTGCCAGCAGCGTACACACAGGGGGCACCGGGGAGCTGTTTTTT.